This TCR beta chain originates from a study of post-analysis software for immune sequencing data. In the study overall: Relapsing-remitting, secondary progressive and progressive-relapsing forms of multiple sclerosis all featured among disease courses.

TCR beta cDNA libraries had unique molecular identifiers. TCRdb processed the PCR reads anew with MiXCR; each CDR3 protein has one entry. The sample shows approximately 690,000 distinct CDR3 sequences, approximately 60% of them seen only once. This clonotype was found a few times. Its antigen is still unknown. Findings and caveats of the study: Higher frequency in patients than in controls was seen for five TRBV segments, with TRBV5-6, TRBV5-1 and TRBV20-1 among them.

This CDR3 comprises 17 residues. Trimming cost V 4 bases and J 1 base; bases outside gene matches: 11. Germline V gene sequence: CDR1 SQVTM, CDR2 ANQGSEA. The sequenced sample was blood. The chain has TRBV29-1 and TRBJ2-3; 10 bases fit TRBD2. The receptor was derived from a girl aged 2-10 years with multiple sclerosis. The CDR3 protein is CSVAFLAGEGGTDTQYF. The CDR3 DNA sequence: TGCAGCGTTGCTTTCCTAGCGGGAGAGGGGGGCACAGATACGCAGTATTTT.